This T cell receptor beta chain was sequenced in a study of identical twins. Broader study findings: With abundant cord blood beta clonotypes, insertions were fewer; memory repertoires showed no such pattern. Zero-insertion findings could be partly confounded by invariant cells (MAIT and iNKT cells). Sequences that were out-of-frame, alpha and twin-shared displayed an excess of low generation probability. A cross-sectional statistical analysis, not follow-up of the same donors, supported the conclusions.

This clonotype was picked up a small number of times. Its target is unknown. CDR3 length: 16 amino acids. Trimming pared 3 bases from V and 6 bases from J, leaving 18 bases between. Germline CDR1 is MGHRA and CDR2 is YSYEKL. TCRdb independently ran MiXCR on the 5' RACE reads; one entry per CDR3 protein. The sample consists of about 530,000 distinct CDR3 sequences, 13% to 15% of them appearing once. The sample was also linked to a second study, of yellow fever vaccine responses in identical twins.

V is TRBV4-1 and J is TRBJ2-1; perhaps D is TRBD1 or TRBD2 (6 bases each). This receptor was taken from a young woman in good health. Sequencing was carried out using CD4+ T cells sorted from blood. CDR3: CASSQGRMGASNEQFF. CDR3 sequence (DNA): TGCGCCAGCAGCCAGGGGAGGATGGGGGCCTCCAATGAGCAGTTCTTC.